This is a list of T cell receptor beta chains from one sample in a study of response to subunit inactivated influenza vaccine. Via MiXCR, TCRdb re-called the RT-PCR reads, giving one row per CDR3 protein. The table has around 540,000 distinct CDR3 sequences, about 11% seen once. This specimen was PBMCs from blood, taken on the day of vaccination. All receptors derive from a man in his fifties or sixties who received an inactivated influenza vaccine. The CDR3 runs from the conserved cysteine through the conserved F or W. A D gene is named only where the DNA matches it firmly. A row's size may be missing; if present it is once, few, many or a size class.

v_gene	abundance	d_gene	j_gene	CDR3aa	CDR3nt
TRBV5-1	many	NA	TRBJ2-7	CASSLAFPGQEQYF	TGCGCCAGCAGCTTGGCCTTCCCCGGTCAGGAGCAGTACTTC
TRBV20-1	many	NA	TRBJ2-3	CSARSRLSTDTQYF	TGCAGTGCTAGAAGTCGACTAAGCACAGATACGCAGTATTTT
TRBV5-1	many	TRBD1	TRBJ2-2	CASSGRDRAIKNTGELFF	TGCGCCAGCAGCGGACGGGACAGGGCCATTAAGAACACCGGGGAGCTGTTTTTT
TRBV21-1	NA	NA	TRBJ2-7	CASSKVGASVVGEQYF	TGTGCCAGCAGCAAAGTGGGGGCTAGCGTAGTAGGCGAGCAGTACTTC
TRBV12-3/TRBV12-4	many	NA	TRBJ2-1	CASSVEGGWLNEQFF	TGTGCCAGCAGTGTAGAGGGGGGTTGGCTCAATGAGCAGTTCTTC
TRBV20-1	many	NA	TRBJ2-5	CSARDRASDGYQETQYF	TGCAGTGCTAGAGATCGAGCTAGCGACGGGTACCAAGAGACCCAGTACTTC
TRBV7-9	NA	TRBD1	TRBJ2-7	CASSQRTGVSSEQYF	TGTGCCAGCAGCCAGCGGACAGGGGTCTCCTCCGAGCAGTACTTC
TRBV29-1	NA	NA	TRBJ2-2	CSSGVVGGELFF	TGCAGCTCTGGGGTCGTTGGCGGGGAGCTGTTTTTT
TRBV11-2	few	TRBD1	TRBJ2-7	CASSLALGQGGQYF	TGTGCCAGCAGCTTGGCCCTCGGACAGGGTGGGCAGTACTTC
TRBV12-3/TRBV12-4	many	NA	TRBJ1-1	CASSLQGAAAEAFF	TGTGCCAGCAGTTTACAAGGGGCGGCCGCTGAAGCTTTCTTT
TRBV20-1	few	NA	TRBJ2-7	CSARDHRTTYEQYF	TGCAGTGCTAGAGATCACAGGACCACCTACGAGCAGTACTTC
TRBV30	few	NA	TRBJ1-6	CAWSKDEYSPLHF	TGTGCCTGGAGTAAGGACGAGTATTCACCCCTCCACTTT
TRBV4-3	NA	NA	TRBJ1-4	CASSQKTEPNEKLFF	TGCGCCAGCAGCCAAAAGACAGAGCCGAATGAAAAACTGTTTTTT
TRBV18	NA	NA	TRBJ2-3	CASSPPSGRGGQYF	TGTGCCAGCTCACCACCGTCGGGTCGGGGTGGGCAGTATTTT
TRBV12-3/TRBV12-4	many	NA	TRBJ2-3	CASSFGGTDTQYF	TGTGCCAGCAGTTTCGGGGGAACAGATACGCAGTATTTT
TRBV6-1	NA	TRBD1	TRBJ1-4	CASSEAGTGRRF	TGTGCCAGCAGTGAAGCGGGGACAGGGCGCCGTTTT
TRBV19	NA	TRBD2	TRBJ2-1	CASNPGTSVHEQFF	TGTGCCAGTAACCCCGGGACTAGCGTTCATGAGCAGTTCTTC
TRBV7-9	few	TRBD1	TRBJ2-2	CASSSGTGVTGELFF	TGTGCCAGCAGCTCCGGGACAGGGGTCACCGGGGAGCTGTTTTTT
TRBV7-6	few	TRBD1	TRBJ1-2	CASAGTANYGYTF	TGTGCCAGCGCCGGGACAGCTAACTATGGCTACACCTTC
TRBV27	many	NA	TRBJ2-5	CASSLRGAPWETQYF	TGTGCCAGCAGTTTGAGGGGCGCGCCTTGGGAGACCCAGTACTTC
TRBV7-6	NA	NA	TRBJ2-3	CASSLGRGGSDTQYF	TGTGCCAGCAGCTTAGGACGGGGAGGCTCAGATACGCAGTATTTT
TRBV6-1	NA	TRBD1	TRBJ2-7	CASSTRTGAPEYF	TGTGCCAGCAGTACCCGGACAGGGGCCCCTGAGTACTTC
TRBV29-1	NA	TRBD2	TRBJ2-5	CSGSSGRWQTQYF	TGCAGCGGTTCCAGCGGGAGATGGCAGACCCAGTACTTC
TRBV4-2	NA	TRBD2	TRBJ2-3	CASSPGLDSRSQYF	TGTGCCAGCAGCCCTGGACTAGACTCGCGTTCGCAGTATTTT
TRBV6-1	NA	NA	TRBJ1-2	CASSEAGTLRYGYTF	TGTGCCAGCAGTGAAGCTGGGACACTGCGGTATGGCTACACCTTC
TRBV7-2	NA	NA	TRBJ1-1	CASSLVQTHMNTEAFF	TGTGCCAGCAGCTTAGTACAGACGCACATGAACACTGAAGCTTTCTTT